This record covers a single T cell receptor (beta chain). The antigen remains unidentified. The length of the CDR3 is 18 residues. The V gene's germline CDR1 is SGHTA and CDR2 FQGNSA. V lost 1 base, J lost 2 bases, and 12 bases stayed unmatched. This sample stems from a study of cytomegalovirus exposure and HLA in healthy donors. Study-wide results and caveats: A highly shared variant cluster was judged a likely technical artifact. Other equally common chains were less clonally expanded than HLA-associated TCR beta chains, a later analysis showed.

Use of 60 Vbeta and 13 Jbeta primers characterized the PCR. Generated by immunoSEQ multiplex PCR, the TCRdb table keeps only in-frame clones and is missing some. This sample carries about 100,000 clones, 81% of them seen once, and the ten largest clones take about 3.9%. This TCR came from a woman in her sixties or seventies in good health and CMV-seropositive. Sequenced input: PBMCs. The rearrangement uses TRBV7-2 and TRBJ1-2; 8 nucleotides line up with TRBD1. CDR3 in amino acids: CASSLGGPGGILNYGYTF. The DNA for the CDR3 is TGTGCCAGCAGCTTAGGGGGGCCAGGGGGCATTCTGAACTATGGCTACACCTTC.